The subject of this entry is one T cell receptor (beta chain). Donors were drawn from the approximately 120-subject validation cohort, separate from the approximately 700-subject first cohort. The sample comes from a study of cytomegalovirus exposure and HLA in healthy donors. Trimming cost V 6 bases and J 2 bases, with 7 bases left between them. The CDR3 runs to 12 residues. Germline V lookup: CDR1 SGHRS, CDR2 YFSETQ. Sequencing was performed with immunoSEQ multiplex PCR; in TCRdb, only in-frame clones are kept and a portion is missing. Of 160,000 or so clones listed, 88% are singletons. This chain connects TRBV5-1 to TRBJ2-3, with D unresolved. The sequence came from a man aged 18-30 years in good health and CMV-seronegative. Sequenced: PBMCs. DNA for the CDR3: TGCGCCAGCATCGTATCCACAGATACGCAGTATTTT. Its translation: CASIVSTDTQYF.